This TCR beta chain was sequenced during a study of cytomegalovirus exposure and HLA in healthy donors. V lost 7 bases, J lost 0 bases, and 15 bases lay in between. CDR1 is MNHNY, CDR2 SVGAGI, per germline (reference sequence). The CDR3 extends over 15 amino acids. Primers for the PCR totalled 60 Vbeta and 13 Jbeta. Libraries were prepared by immunoSEQ multiplex PCR; TCRdb keeps only in-frame clonotypes and omits some of them. Of about 52,000 clones in the sample, 73% were seen once. Sequencing input: PBMCs. This sequence originates from a man aged 18 to 30 in good health and CMV-seronegative. The rearrangement joins TRBV6-6 to TRBJ1-2; D ambiguous. The CDR3 protein is CASMRVGESNYGYTF. The CDR3 DNA sequence: TGTGCCAGCATGAGGGTCGGGGAATCTAACTATGGCTACACCTTC.